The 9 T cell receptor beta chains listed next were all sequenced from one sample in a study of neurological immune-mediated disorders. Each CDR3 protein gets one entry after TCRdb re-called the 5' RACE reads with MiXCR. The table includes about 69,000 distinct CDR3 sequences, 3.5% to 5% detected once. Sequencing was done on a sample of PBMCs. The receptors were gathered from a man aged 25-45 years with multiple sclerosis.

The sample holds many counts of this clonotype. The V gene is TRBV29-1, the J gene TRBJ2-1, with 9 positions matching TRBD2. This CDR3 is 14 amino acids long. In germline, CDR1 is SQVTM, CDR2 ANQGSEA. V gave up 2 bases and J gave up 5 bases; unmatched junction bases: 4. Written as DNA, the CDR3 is TGCAGCGTTGAAAAACTAGCGGGCCACAATGAGCAGTTCTTC. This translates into CSVEKLAGHNEQFF.

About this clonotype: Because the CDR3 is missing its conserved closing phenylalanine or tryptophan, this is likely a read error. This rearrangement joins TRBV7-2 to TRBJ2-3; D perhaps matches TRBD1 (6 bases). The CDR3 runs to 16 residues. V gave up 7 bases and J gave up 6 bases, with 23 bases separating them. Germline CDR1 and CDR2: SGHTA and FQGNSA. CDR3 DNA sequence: TGTGCCAGCATCCCAGGTCCAGGGGCCCGTGGGGATACGCAGTATCTT. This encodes CASIPGPGARGDTQYL.

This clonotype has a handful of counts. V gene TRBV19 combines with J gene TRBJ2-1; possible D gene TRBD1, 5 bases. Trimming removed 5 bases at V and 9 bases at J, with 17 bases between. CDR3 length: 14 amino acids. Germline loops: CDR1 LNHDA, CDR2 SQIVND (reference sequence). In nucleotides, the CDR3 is TGTGCCAGTAGTGTTGGGGTAAATAGGGGTGAGCAGTTCTTC. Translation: CASSVGVNRGEQFF.

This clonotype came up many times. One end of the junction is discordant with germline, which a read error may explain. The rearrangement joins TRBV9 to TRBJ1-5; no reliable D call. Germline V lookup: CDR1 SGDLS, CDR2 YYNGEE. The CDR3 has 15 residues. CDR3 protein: CASTVGPDGNQPQHF. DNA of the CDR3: TGTGCCAGCACCGTAGGGCCTGACGGCAATCAGCCCCAGCATTTT.

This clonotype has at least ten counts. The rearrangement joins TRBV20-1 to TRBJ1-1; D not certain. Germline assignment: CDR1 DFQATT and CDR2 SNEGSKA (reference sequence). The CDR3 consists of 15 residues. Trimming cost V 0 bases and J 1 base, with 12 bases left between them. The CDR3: CSARDLAVTNTEAFF. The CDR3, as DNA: TGCAGTGCTAGAGATCTTGCAGTCACGAACACTGAAGCTTTCTTT.

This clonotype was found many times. CDR3: CASSLEDYYYEQYF. CDR3 DNA sequence: TGTGCCAGCAGCTTAGAGGACTACTACTACGAGCAGTACTTC. This chain uses TRBV7-2 with TRBJ2-7, with D possibly TRBD2 on 6 matching bases. This CDR3 is 14 amino acids long. Germline-derived CDR1 and CDR2 are SGHTA and FQGNSA. V was clipped by 1 base and J by 3 bases, with 10 bases between them.

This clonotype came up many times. CDR3 amino acids: CASSADLTGAETQYF. CDR3 nucleotide sequence: TGTGCCAGCAGCGCAGACTTGACAGGGGCCGAGACCCAGTACTTC. The rearrangement joins TRBV9 to TRBJ2-5, with 8 bases identical to TRBD1. Trimming removed 3 bases from V and 5 bases from J; junction bases left unmatched: 9. CDR1 SGDLS and CDR2 YYNGEE come from the germline V gene. The CDR3 has 15 residues.

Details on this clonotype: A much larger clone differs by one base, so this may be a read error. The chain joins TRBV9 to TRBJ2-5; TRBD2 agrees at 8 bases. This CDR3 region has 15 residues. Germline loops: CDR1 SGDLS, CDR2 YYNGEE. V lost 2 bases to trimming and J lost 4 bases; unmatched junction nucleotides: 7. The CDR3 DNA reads TGTGCCAGCAGCGTTGGGACTAGAGTGGGAGAGACCCAGTACTTC. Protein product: CASSVGTRVGETQYF.

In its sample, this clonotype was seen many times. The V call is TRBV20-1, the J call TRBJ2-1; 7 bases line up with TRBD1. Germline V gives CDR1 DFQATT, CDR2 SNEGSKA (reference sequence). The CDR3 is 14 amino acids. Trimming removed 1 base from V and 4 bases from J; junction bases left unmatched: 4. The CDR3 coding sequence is TGCAGTGCTAGAGGACAGGGTTGGTACAATGAGCAGTTCTTC. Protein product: CSARGQGWYNEQFF.